These 32 T cell receptor beta chains were sequenced from one sample in a study of cytomegalovirus exposure and HLA in healthy donors. Primers: 60 Vbeta forward and 13 Jbeta reverse. Assay used: immunoSEQ multiplex PCR; TCRdb lists only in-frame clones, some missing. The sample records 100,000 to 150,000 clones, about three quarters being singletons. The material sequenced was PBMCs. These receptors all stem from a woman aged 25-40 years in good health and CMV-seronegative.

The chain combines TRBV5-1 with TRBJ2-7, with 9 bases aligning to TRBD2. This CDR3 contains 16 residues. J gave up 5 bases and V 0 bases, and 9 bases lay outside the gene matches. Germline V lookup: CDR1 SGHRS, CDR2 YFSETQ. The CDR3 bases are TGCGCCAGCAGCTTGGGGGGGACTAGCCTATTACACGAGCAGTACTTC. Amino acids: CASSLGGTSLLHEQYF.

J is TRBJ2-7 and V is TRBV7-9; the match to TRBD2 covers 11 bases. With V trimmed by 1 base and J by 6 bases, 17 bases remained unmatched. Germline assignment: CDR1 SEHNR and CDR2 FQNEAQ (reference sequence). This CDR3 region has 19 residues. The chain's CDR3 is CASSLDPIRTSGGSGEQYF. DNA for the CDR3: TGTGCCAGCAGCTTAGACCCCATTAGAACTAGCGGGGGCAGTGGCGAGCAGTACTTC.

This CDR3 reads CASSTYGRGTEAFF. The DNA of the CDR3 is TGCGCCAGCAGCACCTACGGGCGGGGGACTGAAGCTTTCTTT. The rearrangement links TRBV5-1 to TRBJ1-1; maybe TRBD1 (5 bases). Trimming removed 4 bases at V and 5 bases at J, with 15 bases between. The CDR3 extends over 14 amino acids. Germline-derived CDR1 and CDR2 are SGHRS and YFSETQ.

This clone was found once. The V gene is TRBV4-1, the J gene TRBJ2-3; TRBD2 agrees at 7 bases. J gave up 3 bases and V 3 bases, and 12 bases lay outside the gene matches. Germline assignment: CDR1 MGHRA and CDR2 YSYEKL. This CDR3 contains 17 residues. CDR3 amino acids: CASSHPINGRRTDTQYF. The CDR3 nucleotides read TGCGCCAGCAGCCACCCGATCAACGGGAGGCGAACAGATACGCAGTATTTT.

The V gene is TRBV28, the J gene TRBJ1-1, with TRBD1 as a possible D gene (6 bases). Germline V gives CDR1 MDHEN, CDR2 SYDVKM. Trimming cost V 9 bases and J 5 bases, with 13 bases left between them. The CDR3 spans 12 residues. The CDR3 DNA reads TGTGCCAGTCAGGGGTGGAGAACTGAAGCTTTCTTT. This sequence encodes CASQGWRTEAFF.

The chain uses TRBV15 and TRBJ1-1; D is uncertain. With 1 base removed from V and 7 bases from J, the gap between germline ends came to 16 bases. The CDR3 is made up of 15 amino acids. CDR1 and CDR2 from the germline V gene are LNHNV and YYDKDF (reference sequence). The DNA for the CDR3 is TGTGCCACCAGCAGAGCCCTCGGCCAGGCTATTGAAGCTTTCTTT. It encodes CATSRALGQAIEAFF.

The gene calls are TRBV4-1 and TRBJ1-2; no clear D gene. CDR3 length equals 15 residues. V was trimmed by 4 bases and J by 6 bases, leaving 18 bases between them. Germline V gives CDR1 MGHRA, CDR2 YSYEKL. DNA for the CDR3: TGCGCCAGCAGCCTTTCAACGGGTAGGTCCAATGGCTACACCTTC. It is translated as CASSLSTGRSNGYTF.

The chain joins TRBV12-5 to TRBJ1-5, with 7 bases lining up with TRBD1. Unmatched junction bases numbered 10, after V lost 1 base and J lost 4 bases. There are 17 residues in the CDR3. The germline gives CDR1 LGHNT, CDR2 FRNRAP. CDR3 sequence reads: CASGLARTGPFNQPQHF. Written as DNA, the CDR3 is TGTGCTAGTGGTTTGGCTAGGACAGGCCCCTTTAATCAGCCCCAGCATTTT.

V gene TRBV10-3 combines with J gene TRBJ1-2; 10 nucleotides line up with TRBD1. CDR1 and CDR2 (germline): ENHRY, SYGVKD. Trimming took 5 bases from V and 4 from J; bases not matched to a gene: 10. The CDR3 contains 16 residues. The CDR3 nucleotides read TGTGCCATCAGTCGCTCCGGGACAGGGGATCTCTATGGCTACACCTTC. Translated: CAISRSGTGDLYGYTF.

A word on this clone: This likely comes from a read error, as the CDR3 has no conserved phenylalanine or tryptophan at its end. The V call is TRBV6-5, the J call TRBJ2-6; possibly TRBD1 for D (6 bases). CDR1 is MNHEY, CDR2 SVGAGI, per germline. V was pared by 6 bases and J by 12 bases, with 12 bases between. This CDR3 spans 12 amino acids. The CDR3 region is CASRIQGSVLTS. The DNA of the CDR3 is TGTGCCAGCAGAATACAGGGATCCGTCCTGACTTCC.

The V call is TRBV13, the J call TRBJ2-5; maybe TRBD1 (6 bases). The CDR3 sequence is 13 residues long. Trimming stripped 5 bases from V and 4 bases from J, with 11 bases between. Germline values: CDR1 PRHDT, CDR2 FYEKMQ (reference sequence). The DNA for the CDR3 is TGTGCCAGCAGCCAAGGGGGTGGAGAGACCCAGTACTTC. Amino acids: CASSQGGGETQYF.

This clone was recorded only once. The CDR3 bases are TGTGCCTGGAGTGTAGTTAGGCAGAGGCAGCCCCAGCATTTT. This gives the protein CAWSVVRQRQPQHF. This chain uses TRBV30 with TRBJ1-5; D is undetermined. The germline V gene has CDR1 GTSNPN and CDR2 SVGIG (reference sequence). There are 14 residues in the CDR3. Trimming cost V 0 bases and J 7 bases, with 13 bases left between them.

CDR3 bases: TGTGCCAGCAGTTATAGGGGTGAAGGACAAGCTTTCTTT. Translated: CASSYRGEGQAFF. This chain connects TRBV6-5 to TRBJ1-1, with a tentative D call TRBD1 (5 bases). CDR1 MNHEY and CDR2 SVGAGI come from the germline V gene. The ends were cut back, 3 bases at V and 9 bases at J, with 14 bases in the middle. The CDR3 is made up of 13 amino acids.

By share, this clone ranks as medium-sized. The gene calls are TRBV4-1 and TRBJ2-1; 13 bases fit TRBD2. CDR3 length: 16 amino acids. CDR1 is MGHRA and CDR2 is YSYEKL in the germline V gene. Trimming cost V 0 bases and J 7 bases; bases outside gene matches: 3. In DNA form, the CDR3 reads TGCGCCAGCAGCCAAGATAAGGGACTAGCGGGGAATGAGCAGTTCTTC. Translating gives CASSQDKGLAGNEQFF.

The V call is TRBV7-6, the J call TRBJ2-2, with D perhaps TRBD2 (5 bases). Germline values: CDR1 SGHVS, CDR2 FNYEAQ. Trimming cost V 5 bases and J 1 base, with 8 bases left between them. The CDR3 loop spans 14 amino acids. DNA of the CDR3: TGTGCCAGCAGCCTCCGGGAGAACACCGGGGAGCTGTTTTTT. Its translation: CASSLRENTGELFF.

The chain is built from TRBV25-1 and TRBJ1-3; 7 nucleotides agree with TRBD1. The junction had 8 bases not matched to a gene; V was cut back by 2 bases and J by 7 bases. The CDR3 consists of 15 residues. In germline, CDR1 is MGHDK, CDR2 SYGVNS. The CDR3 DNA reads as TGTGCCAGCAGTGAAACCCGGACAGGTGGGAACACCATATATTTT. This sequence encodes CASSETRTGGNTIYF.

CDR3 sequence reads: CASSTPGQGQETQYF. CDR3 coding DNA: TGTGCCAGCAGTACCCCGGGACAGGGGCAAGAGACCCAGTACTTC. J is TRBJ2-5 and V is TRBV27, with 10 bases fitting TRBD1. The CDR3 consists of 15 residues. V shed 5 bases and J 2 bases; nucleotides not matched to a gene: 5. Per the germline V gene, CDR1 is MNHEY and CDR2 is SMNVEV (reference sequence).

The V call is TRBV4-1, the J call TRBJ2-2; 8 bases line up with TRBD2. The ends lost 4 bases at V and 4 bases at J; junction bases unmatched: 8. Germline V gene lookup returns CDR1 MGHRA and CDR2 YSYEKL. This CDR3 has 16 residues. CDR3 DNA sequence: TGCGCCAGCAGCCCTCGGGGAGCGGGAGTCACCGGGGAGCTGTTTTTT. The encoded protein is CASSPRGAGVTGELFF.

The V call is TRBV19, the J call TRBJ2-7; D is unresolved. The V gene's germline CDR1 is LNHDA and CDR2 SQIVND (reference sequence). V lost 3 bases to trimming and J lost 2 bases, with 11 bases between them. This CDR3 spans 14 amino acids. CDR3 protein: CASSIGLAPYEQYF. CDR3 DNA sequence: TGTGCCAGTAGTATCGGTCTCGCTCCCTACGAGCAGTACTTC.

The V call is TRBV5-5, the J call TRBJ2-7; TRBD2 matches 7 bases. Germline lookup yields CDR1 SGHKS and CDR2 YYEKEE (reference sequence). The CDR3 contains 14 residues. With 3 bases clipped from V and 6 bases from J, the junction kept 9 bases outside the gene matches. The CDR3 loop is CASSSGLGMGEQYF. In DNA, the CDR3 is TGTGCCAGCAGCTCCGGACTAGGCATGGGCGAGCAGTACTTC.

The chain uses TRBV7-2 and TRBJ2-7; no definite D call. V lost 2 bases, J lost 1 base, and 3 bases lay in between. The CDR3 covers 12 residues. Germline CDR1 is SGHTA and CDR2 is FQGNSA. The CDR3 DNA follows: TGTGCCAGCAGCTTAACATCCTACGAGCAGTACTTC. As protein: CASSLTSYEQYF.

The chain combines TRBV19 with TRBJ2-5; 8 nucleotides align to TRBD2. Germline CDR1 reads LNHDA; CDR2 reads SQIVND (reference sequence). The CDR3 is 14 amino acids. The J segment lost 4 bases and the V segment lost 5 bases, leaving 6 bases of the junction unmatched. DNA of the CDR3: TGTGCCAGTAGTCCCCAGCGGGAGAGAGAGACCCAGTACTTC. Translation gives CASSPQRERETQYF.

V gene TRBV5-6 combines with J gene TRBJ2-4; maybe TRBD1 (5 bases). The V and J ends lost 4 bases and 7 bases respectively, with 15 bases between them. The CDR3 is made up of 14 amino acids. Germline values: CDR1 SGHDT, CDR2 YYEEEE. The CDR3 spells CASSPKDRQNIQYF. Written as DNA, the CDR3 is TGTGCCAGCAGCCCGAAGGATAGACAGAACATTCAGTACTTC.

Details on this clone: One end of the junction varies from germline; a read error may be responsible. J is TRBJ2-7 and V is TRBV5-1, with D possibly TRBD1 on 6 matching bases. In germline, CDR1 is SGHRS, CDR2 YFSETQ. This CDR3 contains 15 residues. The CDR3 DNA reads TGCGCCAGCAGCCCGCGTGGGGGCGCTTCCTACGAGCAATACTTC. Translation: CASSPRGGASYEQYF.

This sequence joins TRBV27 and TRBJ1-5; D not resolved. The CDR3 is made up of 15 amino acids. V shed 4 bases and J shed 5 bases, with 15 bases lying between them. Germline assignment: CDR1 MNHEY and CDR2 SMNVEV (reference sequence). CDR3 DNA sequence: TGTGCCAGCAGTTCACGTATAACCGGGGATCAGCCCCAGCATTTT. Its protein product is CASSSRITGDQPQHF.

V is TRBV27 and J is TRBJ2-7, with 9 bases aligning to TRBD1. Trimming removed 2 bases from V and 2 bases from J; junction bases left unmatched: 7. Germline CDR1 MNHEY, CDR2 SMNVEV (reference sequence). This CDR3 has 16 residues. CDR3 in amino acids: CASSLNGTGITYEQYF. The CDR3 nucleotides are TGTGCCAGCAGTTTAAACGGGACAGGGATAACCTACGAGCAGTACTTC.

A few counts support this clone. The genes are TRBV6-1 and TRBJ1-1; D possibly corresponds to TRBD1 (5 bases). Trimming removed 4 bases from V and 0 bases from J, with 12 bases in between. The CDR3 covers 15 residues. Germline lookup yields CDR1 MNHNS and CDR2 SASEGT. CDR3 nucleotide sequence: TGTGCCAGCAGTGGAAGGGGAGGGGTGAACACTGAAGCTTTCTTT. Its protein is CASSGRGGVNTEAFF.

The chain's CDR3 is CASSRQSNQPQHF. DNA of the CDR3: TGTGCCAGTAGTAGGCAAAGCAATCAGCCCCAGCATTTT. The chain links TRBV19 to TRBJ1-5; no firm D call. The V gene's germline CDR1 is LNHDA and CDR2 SQIVND (reference sequence). Trimming took off 4 bases at V and 1 base at J, with 5 bases between the two ends. The CDR3 sequence is 13 residues long.

CDR3 nucleotide sequence: TGTGCCAGCTCCCAAAGCCCGAACACCGGGGAGCTGTTTTTT. Amino acid sequence: CASSQSPNTGELFF. The rearrangement joins TRBV18 to TRBJ2-2; D is unclear. The CDR3 sequence is 14 residues long. In germline, CDR1 is KGHSH, CDR2 LQKENI. V was pared by 6 bases and J by 0 bases, with 8 bases between.

V and J are TRBV5-4 and TRBJ2-1, with 16 bases that match TRBD2. CDR1 and CDR2 from the germline V gene are SGHNT and YYREEE (reference sequence). The CDR3 has 15 residues. Germline trimming cut 4 bases from V and 8 bases from J; bases unmatched to any gene: 3. DNA of the CDR3: TGTGCCAGCAGCCTGGGACTAGCGGGGGGGGATGAGCAGTTCTTC. This encodes CASSLGLAGGDEQFF.

This rearrangement joins TRBV7-9 to TRBJ1-2; D is ambiguous. CDR3 length: 11 residues. Germline CDR1 and CDR2: SEHNR and FQNEAQ (reference sequence). The germline V and J ends were trimmed by 4 bases and 12 bases, with 12 bases remaining between them. This CDR3 is CASSSRAPDTF. CDR3 nucleotide sequence: TGTGCCAGCAGCTCGAGGGCACCCGACACCTTC.

This clone has only a few counts. The germline gene is not matched at one end of the junction; a read error may be the cause. Different DNA sequences within this sample yield the same CDR3. The chain couples TRBV4-1 to TRBJ2-7; 8 bases map to TRBD1. CDR1 and CDR2 from the germline V gene are MGHRA and YSYEKL. The CDR3 sequence is 16 residues long. The CDR3, as DNA: TGTGCCAGCAGCCAAGACAGGGGAAGTGGGGCCTACGAGCAGTACTTC. This sequence encodes CASSQDRGSGAYEQYF.